This T cell receptor beta chain was identified during a study of CD8 T cells in Susac syndrome. The CDR3 totals 12 residues. The ends were cut back, 2 bases at V and 1 base at J, with 4 bases in the middle. Looked up from germline, CDR1 is SQVTM and CDR2 is ANQGSEA. Random-hexamer reverse transcription was applied to roughly 0.45 to 1 ug RNA. TCRdb ran MiXCR on the immunoSEQ multiplex PCR reads and lists one entry per CDR3 protein. The table records about 150,000 distinct CDR3 sequences, 85% to 95% of them present only once. The chain recombines TRBV29-1 with TRBJ2-3; D remains unclear. The origin of this receptor is a human donor with Susac syndrome. Input material: CD4+ T cells from PBMCs. CDR3 residues: CSVEIGTDTQYF. In DNA form, the CDR3 reads TGCAGCGTTGAAATAGGCACAGATACGCAGTATTTT.